This TCR beta chain is drawn from a study of post-analysis software for immune sequencing data. Study outcomes and limitations: A few TRBV segments, TRBV5-6, TRBV5-1 and TRBV20-1 among them, were found more frequent in patients than controls.

CDR1 is SGHAT, CDR2 FQNNGV, per germline. V was trimmed by 0 bases and J by 0 bases, leaving 2 bases between them. The CDR3 runs to 13 residues. This clonotype appeared once. Its cognate antigen is unknown. Unique molecular identifiers tagged the TCR beta cDNA libraries. Each sample of roughly 0.95 to 10 million input T cells yielded around 500,000 cDNA molecules, so each molecule approximated one T cell. Using its own MiXCR run on the PCR reads, TCRdb lists one record per CDR3 protein. The sample holds about 160,000 distinct CDR3 sequences, about 34% seen once. V usage is TRBV11-2 and J usage is TRBJ1-1; D gene ambiguous. The sequencing here drew on blood, taken after autologous hematopoietic stem cell transplantation. The sequence was obtained from a girl between 10 and 17 years old with multiple sclerosis. In DNA form, the CDR3 reads TGTGCCAGCAGCTTAGAATTGAACACTGAAGCTTTCTTT. It encodes CASSLELNTEAFF.